This T cell receptor (beta chain) derives from a study of OX40 agonist ivuxolimab in advanced cancers. Background on the whole study: The costimulatory receptor OX40 (CD134) was targeted by ivuxolimab, a fully human IgG2 agonistic monoclonal antibody. Of the roughly 52 dose-escalation patients, hepatocellular carcinoma was present in approximately 20, melanoma in some 15, renal cell carcinoma in 9 and head and neck cancer in 9. The paper covers the monotherapy dose-escalation part of the phase I ivuxolimab trial, which included N ≈ 57 patients. Intravenous ivuxolimab was administered to patients every 2 weeks at six dose levels: 0.01, 0.1, 0.3, 1.5, 3 and 10 mg/kg. The dose-escalation cohort was around 83% male with a mean age of roughly 60 years, ranging from roughly 23 to 90. Peripheral TCRbeta sequencing aimed to test whether ivuxolimab altered TCR sequence diversity and caused clonal T-cell expansion. Patients were allowed to have had prior anti-PD-1, anti-PD-L1 or anti-CTLA-4 therapy, and 40% of the dose-escalation patients had been treated with checkpoint inhibitors. Partial responses occurred in three dose-escalation patients: two with cutaneous melanoma and one with hepatocellular carcinoma. Summary of the overall study and its limitations: Partial responders in the 0.1-3.0 mg/kg groups had among the lowest normalized peripheral clonal expansion, especially among CD8+ T cells. Low levels of normalized T-cell clonal expansion were also seen in some patients who did not respond. The antigen specificity of the peripheral T cells that underwent clonal expansion was not determined. At doses from 0.1 to 3.0 mg/kg, clonal expansion was seen in both CD4+ and CD8+ blood T cells between baseline and week 6. After ivuxolimab, CD8+ T cells had more expanded clones than CD4+ T cells on average.

Of note for this clone: It has no known antigen specificity. Base qualities are not recorded, but no much larger clone differs from it by a single base.

The trial excluded patients who had a history of autoimmune disease or who were on systemic immunosuppression. Peripheral blood for TCR sequencing was collected from all dose cohorts at baseline, on cycle 4 day 1, and on cycle 7 day 1. The samples were taken from a phase I, first-in-human, multicenter, open-label dose-escalation trial of ivuxolimab. Adults with locally advanced or metastatic melanoma, renal cell, hepatocellular, or head and neck squamous cell carcinoma were enrolled in the trial. Before TCR sequencing, CD4+ and CD8+ T cells were separately sorted from peripheral blood. To sequence the TCRbeta CDR3 region, genomic DNA was isolated from the sorted cells. TCRbeta CDR3 regions were sequenced using the immunoSEQ Assay. TCRdb retrieved this table from immuneACCESS and kept in-frame rearrangements only. Not all clones are present; in checked studies, unresolved V genes account for under half, and no reason is known for the remainder. The table for this sample lists 60,000 or so clones; around 84% of them were counted only once. Of the sample, around 27% falls within the top ten clones.

The receptor's source is an adult with an advanced solid tumor such as melanoma, head and neck, liver or kidney cancer. The sample here was CD4+ or CD8+ T cells sorted from blood, taken in a trial of the OX40 agonist ivuxolimab.

The DNA reads as follows: TGCGCCAGCAGCTTGGCGAATCCGCTCGATACGCAGTATTTT. The translation is CASSLANPLDTQYF. The chain is made from TRBV5-1 and TRBJ2-3; the D gene identity is not certain. The trim is 0 bases for V and 6 bases for J, with a gap of 11 bases between the germline ends. There are 14 amino acids in the CDR3, from cysteine to phenylalanine inclusive. This entry keeps only the CDR3 DNA: 42 bases, framed from base 1. From a lookup of the germline V gene, CDR1 and CDR2 are SGHRS and YFSETQ.